The 22 T cell receptor beta chains given below trace back to one sample, sequenced in a study of cytomegalovirus exposure and HLA in healthy donors. TCRdb's table, derived via immunoSEQ multiplex PCR, lists solely in-frame clones and lacks some. The sample holds about 200,000 clones, around 86% seen once. The sequenced sample was PBMCs. The receptors originated from a woman between 18 and 29 years old in good health and CMV-seropositive.

The chain couples TRBV6-5 to TRBJ1-2; D might be TRBD1 (6 bases). CDR3 length equals 14 residues. Germline CDR1 reads MNHEY; CDR2 reads SVGAGI. Trimming cost V 2 bases and J 7 bases, with 14 bases left between them. CDR3 bases: TGTGCCAGCAGTTACGAGGACAGTTCCTCTGGCTACACCTTC. Translating gives CASSYEDSSSGYTF.

The chain combines TRBV7-2 with TRBJ2-1; D may be TRBD2 (6 bases). The CDR3 length is 16 residues. Germline lookup yields CDR1 SGHTA and CDR2 FQGNSA. Trimming shortened V by 3 bases and J by 0 bases, and 12 bases separated the two germline ends. The CDR3 coding sequence is TGTGCCAGCAGCTTTGGAGGGCCTCCCTCCTACAATGAGCAGTTCTTC. Translated, it gives CASSFGGPPSYNEQFF.

Only one count was recorded for this clone. This chain joins TRBV19 and TRBJ2-3; TRBD2 matches at 7 bases. CDR3 length: 17 residues. Germline loops: CDR1 LNHDA, CDR2 SQIVND (reference sequence). J gave up 4 bases and V 5 bases, and 15 bases lay outside the gene matches. DNA of the CDR3: TGTGCCAGTAGTTACCGCCTAGCGGCAGGGATTGCAGATACGCAGTATTTT. Translating gives CASSYRLAAGIADTQYF. Variable domain in full (rest from reference TRBV19 and TRBJ2-3): DGGITQSPKYLFRKEGQNVTLSCEQNLNHDAMYWYRQDPGQGLRLIYYSQIVNDFQKGDIAEGYSVSREKKESFPLTVTSAQKNPTAFYLCASSYRLAAGIADTQYFGPGTRLTVL.

This clone was picked up a small number of times. The V call is TRBV6-1, the J call TRBJ2-7; no definite D call. V shed 0 bases and J shed 2 bases, with 5 bases lying between them. This CDR3 is built from 13 residues. CDR1 and CDR2 from the germline V gene are MNHNS and SASEGT. CDR3 sequence: CASSEAATYEQYF. The CDR3, as DNA: TGTGCCAGCAGTGAAGCGGCCACCTACGAGCAGTACTTC.

This chain uses TRBV9 with TRBJ1-2; possible D gene TRBD1, 5 bases. The V gene's germline CDR1 is SGDLS and CDR2 YYNGEE. V was shortened by 0 bases and J by 0 bases, with 9 bases between the two germline ends. The CDR3 has 15 residues. Written as DNA, the CDR3 is TGTGCCAGCAGCGTAGGGGGGGTAGCTAACTATGGCTACACCTTC. Its translation: CASSVGGVANYGYTF.

This chain uses TRBV10-3 with TRBJ1-5; TRBD1 is a possible D gene (5 bases). Germline lookup yields CDR1 ENHRY and CDR2 SYGVKD. The length of the CDR3 is 13 residues. Trimming cost V 6 bases and J 5 bases, with 11 bases left between them. The DNA of the CDR3 is TGTGCCATCAGCCTGGAAGGGGATCAGCCCCAGCATTTT. This codes for CAISLEGDQPQHF.

Concerning this clone itself: An end of the junction differs from the germline gene, which may be a read error. This chain connects TRBV29-1 to TRBJ2-3; 10 nucleotides agree with TRBD2. From germline, CDR1 is SQVTM and CDR2 ANQGSEA. The CDR3 length is 14 residues. For the CDR3, the DNA is TGCAGCGTTGGGCTAGCGGGAGTTACAGGTACGCAGTATTTT. This translates into CSVGLAGVTGTQYF.

CDR3 DNA: TGTGCCAGCAGTCGGGTGGGTTCTAACTATGGCTACACCTTC. Protein: CASSRVGSNYGYTF. The V and J genes are TRBV28 and TRBJ1-2; D call uncertain. V was cut by 5 bases and J by 0 bases, with 10 bases left in between. CDR1 and CDR2 from the germline V gene are MDHEN and SYDVKM. CDR3 size: 14 residues.

The rearrangement uses TRBV11-2 and TRBJ2-1; no reliable D call. The CDR3 contains 14 residues. The V end was cut by 4 bases, the J end by 6 bases, with 13 bases between. Germline CDR1 is SGHAT and CDR2 is FQNNGV. This CDR3 reads CASSSQSLSNEQFF. The CDR3 bases are TGTGCCAGCAGCTCACAGTCTTTGAGCAATGAGCAGTTCTTC. The complete variable domain, with remaining parts taken from reference TRBV11-2 and TRBJ2-1, reads EAGVAQSPRYKIIEKRQSVAFWCNPISGHATLYWYQQILGQGPKLLIQFQNNGVVDDSQLPKDRFSAERLKGVDSTLKIQPAKLEDSAVYLCASSSQSLSNEQFFGPGTRLTVL.

This chain links TRBV9 with TRBJ1-1; no definite D call. This CDR3 has 15 amino acids. CDR1 is SGDLS, CDR2 YYNGEE, per germline. Trimming cost V 3 bases and J 0 bases, with 12 bases left between them. CDR3 nucleotides: TGTGCCAGCAGCGCCCCCACAGAAATGAACACTGAAGCTTTCTTT. Translated, it gives CASSAPTEMNTEAFF.

The chain carries TRBV6-6 and TRBJ2-7; TRBD1 is a possible D gene (6 bases). CDR1 is MNHNY and CDR2 is SVGAGI in the germline V gene (reference sequence). The germline V and J ends were trimmed by 5 bases and 6 bases, with 11 bases remaining between them. This CDR3 is built from 12 residues. The CDR3 nucleotides read TGTGCCAGCAGTGCCAGGGGAGTCGAGCAGTACTTC. Encoded protein: CASSARGVEQYF.

This clone was seen only once. This chain uses TRBV2 with TRBJ1-3; D gene ambiguous. The germline CDR1 and CDR2 sequences are SNHLY and FYNNEI. This CDR3 has 14 amino acids. V lost 5 bases to trimming and J lost 0 bases, with 8 bases between them. CDR3 DNA: TGTGCCAGCAGTACAGATCCCTCTGGAAACACCATATATTTT. This sequence encodes CASSTDPSGNTIYF.

This clone appeared once. The DNA of the CDR3 is TGTGCCAGCAGCTTGGGACTAGAGCAGTTCTTC. Its translation: CASSLGLEQFF. The chain combines TRBV5-6 with TRBJ2-1; tentative D call: TRBD2 (5 bases). Trimming shortened V by 0 bases and J by 10 bases, and 5 bases separated the two germline ends. The CDR3 spans 11 residues. Germline V lookup: CDR1 SGHDT, CDR2 YYEEEE. The full variable domain, with the rest looked up from reference TRBV5-6 and TRBJ2-1, is DAGVTQSPTHLIKTRGQQVTLRCSPKSGHDTVSWYQQALGQGPQFIFQYYEEEERQRGNFPDRFSGHQFPNYSSELNVNALLLGDSALYLCASSLGLEQFFGPGTRLTVL.

This clone was counted a single time. The chain has TRBV6-5 and TRBJ2-7, with D possibly TRBD1 on 5 matching bases. The germline gives CDR1 MNHEY, CDR2 SVGAGI. The CDR3 consists of 13 residues. V gave up 0 bases and J gave up 5 bases, with 8 bases separating them. In DNA, the CDR3 is TGTGCCAGCAGTTACTCCAGGGATAACGAGCAGTACTTC. Translation: CASSYSRDNEQYF.

The genes are TRBV5-8 and TRBJ2-1; D is perhaps TRBD2 (5 bases). Deletions cut 0 bases from V and 11 bases from J, with 9 bases between. The CDR3 covers 12 residues. CDR1 is SGHTS, CDR2 YDEGEE, per germline. The CDR3 DNA sequence: TGTGCCAGCAGCTTGGTGGCTAGCAAGCAGTTCTTC. It encodes CASSLVASKQFF.

This clone came up many times. The chain is built from TRBV6-1 and TRBJ2-7; possible D gene TRBD1, 6 bases. The CDR3 is 12 residues long. The germline gives CDR1 MNHNS, CDR2 SASEGT. Between the trimmed V and J ends, which lost 5 bases and 5 bases, there was a span of 10 bases. The CDR3 region is CASSWTVHEQYF. CDR3 DNA sequence: TGTGCCAGCAGTTGGACAGTCCACGAGCAGTACTTC.

The DNA of the CDR3 is TGTGCCAGCAGCTCAGACAGGGGATCCACCGGGGAGCTGTTTTTT. Amino acids: CASSSDRGSTGELFF. The chain employs TRBV11-1 and TRBJ2-2, with TRBD1 identical over 8 bases. This CDR3 comprises 15 residues. V dropped 4 bases and J dropped 4; count of bases not matched to a gene: 5. Germline V CDR1 and CDR2: SGHAT, FQDESV (reference sequence).

V gene TRBV30 combines with J gene TRBJ1-4; the D is unclear. The CDR3 covers 12 residues. Germline V gives CDR1 GTSNPN, CDR2 SVGIG (reference sequence). V lost 1 base, J lost 8 bases, and 8 bases lay in between. For the CDR3, the DNA is TGTGCCTGGAGTGATAATAGAGAAAAACTGTTTTTT. The encoded protein is CAWSDNREKLFF.

The chain has TRBV7-6 and TRBJ2-7; 11 bases line up with TRBD2. Trimming took 5 bases from V and 0 from J; bases not matched to a gene: 6. The CDR3 extends over 16 amino acids. Germline CDR1 is SGHVS and CDR2 is FNYEAQ. The CDR3 spells CASSQLAGGTSYEQYF. DNA of the CDR3: TGTGCCAGCAGCCAGCTAGCGGGAGGCACCTCCTACGAGCAGTACTTC.

CDR3: CASSLLAFSNQPQHF. In nucleotides, the CDR3 is TGTGCCAGCAGCCTGCTGGCTTTTAGCAATCAGCCCCAGCATTTT. The rearrangement joins TRBV27 to TRBJ1-5, with D uncertain. CDR3 size: 15 residues. V lost 6 bases, J lost 0 bases, and 12 bases lay in between. Germline-derived CDR1 and CDR2 are MNHEY and SMNVEV (reference sequence).

This clone has a single count. This chain links TRBV27 with TRBJ1-1, with D possibly matching TRBD1 (5 bases). The CDR3 runs 13 residues. V was cut by 6 bases and J by 3 bases, with 11 bases left in between. Germline loops: CDR1 MNHEY, CDR2 SMNVEV (reference sequence). The CDR3 bases are TGTGCCAGCAGAAGACAGTGGGACACTGAAGCTTTCTTT. Translation: CASRRQWDTEAFF.

The CDR3 protein is CASSSVGALTHEQFF. In DNA form, the CDR3 reads TGTGCCAGCAGCTCAGTGGGGGCCTTAACGCATGAGCAGTTCTTC. The rearrangement links TRBV7-9 to TRBJ2-1, with D possibly TRBD1 on 6 matching bases. There are 15 residues in the CDR3. The V end lost 4 bases, the J end lost 8 bases, and 18 bases lay between the germline ends. From germline, CDR1 is SEHNR and CDR2 FQNEAQ (reference sequence).